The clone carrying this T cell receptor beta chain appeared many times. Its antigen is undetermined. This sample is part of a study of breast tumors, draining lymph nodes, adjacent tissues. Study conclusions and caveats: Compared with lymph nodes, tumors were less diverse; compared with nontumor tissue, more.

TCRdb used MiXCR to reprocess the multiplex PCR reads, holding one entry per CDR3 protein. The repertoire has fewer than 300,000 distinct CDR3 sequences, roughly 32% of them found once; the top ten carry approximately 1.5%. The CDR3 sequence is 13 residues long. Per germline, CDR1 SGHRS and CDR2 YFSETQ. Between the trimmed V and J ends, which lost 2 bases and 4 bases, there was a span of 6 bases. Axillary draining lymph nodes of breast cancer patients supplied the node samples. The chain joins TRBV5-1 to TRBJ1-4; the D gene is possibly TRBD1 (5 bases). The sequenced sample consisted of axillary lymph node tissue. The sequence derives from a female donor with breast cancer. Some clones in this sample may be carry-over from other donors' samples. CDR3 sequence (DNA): TGCGCCAGCAGCTTCGGGGGTAATGAAAAACTGTTTTTT. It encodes CASSFGGNEKLFF.